A selection of T cell receptor beta chains follows, all from one sample in a study of blood T cells in healthy people across ages. TCRdb used MiXCR to reprocess the 5' RACE reads, holding one entry per CDR3 protein. The sample holds approximately 880,000 distinct CDR3 sequences, around 49% seen once. The sequencing sample was made of blood. These receptors all stem from a man aged 25-45 years in good health. CDR3s include the opening cysteine and the closing phenylalanine or tryptophan. A D gene is named only where the DNA matches it firmly. The listing skips clone size in some rows; elsewhere it reads once, few, many or a size class.

CDR3aa | CDR3nt | j_gene | abundance | v_gene | d_gene
CASSESRGYRSYEQYF | TGTGCCAGCAGTGAATCCCGCGGTTATCGATCCTACGAGCAGTACTTC | TRBJ2-7 | few | TRBV25-1 | -
CASSQTLAGAKYNEQFF | TGTGCCAGCAGCCAAACACTAGCGGGGGCCAAATACAATGAGCAGTTCTTC | TRBJ2-1 | - | TRBV3-1 | TRBD2
CAISETGGQSYEQYF | TGTGCCATCAGTGAGACAGGGGGACAGTCCTACGAGCAGTACTTC | TRBJ2-7 | - | TRBV10-3 | TRBD1
CASSERGMNTEAFF | TGTGCCAGCAGCGAGAGGGGTATGAACACTGAAGCTTTCTTT | TRBJ1-1 | - | TRBV12-3/TRBV12-4 | -
CASSQGLDQETQYF | TGTGCCAGCAGTCAGGGACTAGACCAAGAGACCCAGTACTTC | TRBJ2-5 | many | TRBV4-2 | TRBD2
CASSPDRGRNTEAFF | TGTGCCAGCAGTCCGGACAGGGGAAGGAACACTGAAGCTTTCTTT | TRBJ1-1 | - | TRBV7-2 | TRBD1
CASSLWELANTGELFF | TGTGCCAGCAGCTTATGGGAACTAGCGAACACCGGGGAGCTGTTTTTT | TRBJ2-2 | - | TRBV7-2 | -
CSVGWTGGTYEQYF | TGCAGCGTTGGATGGACAGGGGGTACCTACGAGCAGTACTTC | TRBJ2-7 | few | TRBV29-1 | TRBD1
CSVSSGTGGFAAFF | TGCAGCGTTAGCTCCGGGACAGGGGGATTCGCAGCTTTCTTT | TRBJ1-1 | - | TRBV29-1 | TRBD1
CASSLAGTSSTDTQYF | TGTGCCAGCAGCTTAGCCGGGACATCTAGCACAGATACGCAGTATTTT | TRBJ2-3 | few | TRBV7-2 | -
CSAWMGPDTQYF | TGCAGTGCTTGGATGGGACCAGATACGCAGTATTTT | TRBJ2-3 | - | TRBV20-1 | -
CASSANRGSSYEQYF | TGCGCCAGCAGCGCTAACAGGGGGAGCTCCTACGAGCAGTACTTC | TRBJ2-7 | - | TRBV5-1 | TRBD1
CSVEERGSFPYEQYF | TGCAGCGTTGAAGAGAGAGGGTCATTCCCCTACGAGCAGTACTTC | TRBJ2-7 | few | TRBV29-1 | -
CASSKPTGATDTQYF | TGTGCCAGCAGCAAACCGACAGGGGCCACAGATACGCAGTATTTT | TRBJ2-3 | - | TRBV21-1 | -
CACDRDYEQFF | TGTGCCTGTGACAGGGACTATGAGCAGTTCTTC | TRBJ2-1 | few | TRBV30 | -
CAVSDYLGGQGGSYEQYF | TGTGCCGTCAGTGATTATCTAGGTGGACAGGGAGGCTCCTACGAGCAGTACTTC | TRBJ2-7 | - | TRBV10-3 | TRBD1